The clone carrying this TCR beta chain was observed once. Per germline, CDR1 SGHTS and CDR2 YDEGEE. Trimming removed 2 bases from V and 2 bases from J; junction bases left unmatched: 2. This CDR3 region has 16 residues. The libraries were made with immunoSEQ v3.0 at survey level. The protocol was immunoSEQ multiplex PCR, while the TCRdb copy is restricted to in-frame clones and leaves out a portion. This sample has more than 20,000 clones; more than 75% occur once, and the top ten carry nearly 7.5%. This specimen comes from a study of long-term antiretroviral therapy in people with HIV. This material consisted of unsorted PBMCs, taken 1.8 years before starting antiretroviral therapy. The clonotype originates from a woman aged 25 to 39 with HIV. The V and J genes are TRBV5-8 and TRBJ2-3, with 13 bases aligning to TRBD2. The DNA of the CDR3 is TGTGCCAGCAGCTTAGGACTAGCGGGGGCCACAGATACGCAGTATTTT. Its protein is CASSLGLAGATDTQYF.